This T cell receptor (beta chain) was recorded in a study of T cell responses to AZD1222 COVID-19 vaccine. Study at large: Analysis merged second doses at about 4 or about 12 weeks. Overall study results and limits: Of the AZD1222 recipients, only 6 or 7 were seropositive at baseline.

About this clone: Its antigen is not known.

Trimming removed 4 bases from V and 6 bases from J; junction bases left unmatched: 5. The CDR3 consists of 15 residues. CDR1 is MDHEN, CDR2 SYDVKM, per germline. Some clones are missing from TCRdb's copy, which holds only in-frame ones; the method was immunoSEQ multiplex PCR. The top ten clones hold about 7% of a sample with fewer than 110,000 clones, about 90% of them seen once. This sequence joins TRBV28 and TRBJ1-6, with TRBD1 matching over 8 bases. The source was peripheral blood, collected on day 0 of AZD1222 vaccination. This receptor was identified in an adult in good health. CDR3 sequence reads: CASSWGDRSNSPLHF. The CDR3 bases are TGTGCCAGCAGTTGGGGGGACAGGTCTAATTCACCCCTCCACTTT.